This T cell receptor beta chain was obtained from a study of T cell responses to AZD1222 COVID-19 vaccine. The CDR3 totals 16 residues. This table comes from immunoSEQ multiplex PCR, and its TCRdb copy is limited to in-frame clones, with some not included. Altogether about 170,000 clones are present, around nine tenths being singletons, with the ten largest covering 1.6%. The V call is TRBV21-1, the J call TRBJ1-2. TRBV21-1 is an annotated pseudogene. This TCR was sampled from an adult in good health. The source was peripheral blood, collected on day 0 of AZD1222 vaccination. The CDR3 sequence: CASSKREGRVRNGYTF. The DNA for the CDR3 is TGTGCCAGCAGCAAACGGGAGGGCAGGGTAAGAAATGGCTACACCTTC.